A selection of T cell receptor beta chains follows, all from one sample in a study of cytomegalovirus exposure and HLA in healthy donors. The protocol was immunoSEQ multiplex PCR, while the TCRdb copy is restricted to in-frame clones and leaves out a portion. This sample has 200,000 or so clones, with 80% to 85% found just once. The sequencing input was PBMCs. The receptor source for this set is a woman aged 18-29 years in good health and CMV-seropositive. Each CDR3 is given with its conserved first and last residue. A D gene is named only where the DNA matches it firmly. Where a row states a size, it is once, few, many or the class of an expanded clone; other rows omit it.

>TRBV6-5|TRBD1|few|TRBJ2-7
CASSDPGQGHYEQYF
TGTGCCAGCAGCGACCCGGGACAGGGCCACTACGAGCAGTACTTC
>TRBV30|.|.|TRBJ1-1
CAWSGTTGIFTEAFF
TGTGCCTGGAGTGGAACCACCGGGATTTTCACTGAAGCTTTCTTT
>TRBV5-3|.|few|TRBJ1-6
CARSPLGRGVSSYNSPLHF
TGTGCCAGAAGCCCCTTGGGCAGGGGCGTTAGCTCCTATAATTCACCCCTCCACTTT
>TRBV5-4|TRBD2|.|TRBJ2-5
CASFPAGERIETQYF
TGTGCCAGCTTCCCAGCGGGGGAAAGAATAGAGACCCAGTACTTC
>TRBV28|TRBD1|many|TRBJ2-2
CASRAGDRDTGELFF
TGTGCCAGCAGGGCGGGGGACAGGGACACCGGGGAGCTGTTTTTT
>TRBV7-9|.|.|TRBJ1-1
CASSLTGRRNTEAFF
TGTGCCAGCAGCTTGACGGGGAGGAGGAACACTGAAGCTTTCTTT
>TRBV27|.|.|TRBJ2-2
CASSPRVGLFF
TGTGCCAGCAGCCCCCGGGTGGGGCTGTTTTTT
>TRBV5-4|TRBD1|.|TRBJ1-2
CASSLSATGVRGYTF
TGTGCCAGCAGCTTGAGTGCTACAGGGGTTCGCGGCTACACCTTC
>TRBV2|.|.|TRBJ2-1
CASGGRDTPDNEQFF
TGTGCCAGCGGGGGTCGGGACACCCCCGACAATGAGCAGTTCTTC
>TRBV18|TRBD2|.|TRBJ2-5
CASSPTSGGETQYF
TGTGCCAGCTCACCTACTAGCGGGGGTGAGACCCAGTACTTC
>TRBV18|.|.|TRBJ1-2
CASSPVQTLYGYTF
TGTGCCAGCTCACCAGTACAGACCCTTTATGGCTACACCTTC
>TRBV5-4|TRBD1|.|TRBJ2-2
CASSADRVGITGELFF
TGTGCCAGCAGCGCGGACAGGGTGGGAATCACCGGGGAGCTGTTTTTT
>TRBV7-2|TRBD2|.|TRBJ2-1
CASSFYHGTSGNNEQFF
TGTGCCAGCAGCTTCTACCACGGGACTAGCGGAAACAATGAGCAGTTCTTC
>TRBV5-1|.|.|TRBJ2-3
CASSLVVQGGFTDTQYF
TGCGCCAGCAGCTTGGTGGTCCAGGGGGGCTTCACAGATACGCAGTATTTT
>TRBV5-1|.|.|TRBJ1-1
CASSLPSTAEAFF
TGCGCCAGCAGCTTGCCCTCTACCGCGGAAGCTTTCTTT
>TRBV14|TRBD2|.|TRBJ2-5
CASSQGTIRRETQYF
TGTGCCAGCAGCCAGGGGACTATCAGGCGAGAGACCCAGTACTTC
>TRBV7-2|TRBD1|.|TRBJ2-1
CASSLGQINEQFF
TGTGCCAGCAGCTTGGGACAGATAAATGAGCAGTTCTTC
>TRBV27|.|.|TRBJ2-7
CASSLFGGNEQYF
TGTGCCAGCAGTTTATTTGGGGGGAACGAGCAGTACTTC
>TRBV4-1|.|.|TRBJ2-1
CASSLAITAGSPNEQFF
TGCGCCAGCAGCCTAGCGATTACAGCCGGAAGTCCTAATGAGCAGTTCTTC
>TRBV5-5|.|.|TRBJ2-5
CASSLPYEETQYF
TGTGCCAGCAGCTTGCCGTATGAGGAGACCCAGTACTTC
>TRBV9|TRBD1|.|TRBJ1-2
CASSAPSGTGAGGYGYTF
TGTGCCAGCAGCGCCCCTTCCGGGACAGGGGCTGGCGGCTATGGCTACACCTTC
>TRBV7-6|.|.|TRBJ1-6
CASSDGGGSPLHF
TGTGCCAGCAGCGACGGGGGGGGTTCACCCCTCCACTTT
>TRBV5-8|TRBD1|.|TRBJ1-6
CASSPGTGNSPLHF
TGTGCCAGCAGCCCTGGGACAGGGAATTCACCCCTCCACTTT
>TRBV5-5|.|few|TRBJ1-4
CASSLVTDNREKLFF
TGTGCCAGCAGCTTGGTTACTGACAATCGGGAAAAACTGTTTTTT
>TRBV6-5|.|.|TRBJ1-6
CASSYSPRSPLHF
TGTGCCAGCAGTTACAGCCCCCGTTCACCCCTCCACTTT
>TRBV4-1|.|.|TRBJ2-5
CASSQGVGGLETQYF
TGCGCCAGCAGCCAAGGGGTCGGGGGATTGGAGACCCAGTACTTC
>TRBV30|.|.|TRBJ2-6
CAWSVGATHSGANVLTF
TGTGCCTGGAGTGTAGGAGCTACACACTCTGGGGCCAACGTCCTGACTTTC
>TRBV9|TRBD1|once|TRBJ2-2
CASSAPGQGVTGELFF
TGTGCCAGCAGCGCACCGGGACAGGGGGTCACCGGGGAGCTGTTTTTT
>TRBV12-5|TRBD2|.|TRBJ2-1
CASGSLLAGNYNEQFF
TGTGCTAGTGGCTCCCTACTAGCGGGTAACTACAATGAGCAGTTCTTC
>TRBV7-9|.|.|TRBJ1-3
CASRGGGNTIYF
TGTGCCAGCAGAGGCGGGGGAAACACCATATATTTT
>TRBV4-1|.|once|TRBJ1-3
CASSLTGFSGNTIYF
TGCGCCAGCAGCCTTACAGGGTTCTCTGGAAACACCATATATTTT
>TRBV27|TRBD1|.|TRBJ1-5
CASSSGGGSNQPQHF
TGTGCCAGCAGTTCAGGGGGAGGTAGCAATCAGCCCCAGCATTTT
>TRBV2|TRBD2|once|TRBJ2-3
CASSVGLAATDTQYF
TGTGCCAGCAGTGTGGGACTAGCGGCCACAGATACGCAGTATTTT
>TRBV10-2|.|.|TRBJ2-2
CASTPRGSRELFF
TGCGCCAGCACCCCCCGGGGTAGCCGGGAGCTGTTTTTT
>TRBV6-1|TRBD2|.|TRBJ2-1
CASELAGGSYNEQFF
TGTGCCAGCGAGTTAGCGGGGGGCAGCTACAATGAGCAGTTCTTC
>TRBV30|.|.|TRBJ1-6
CAWSAGVDYNSPLHF
TGTGCCTGGAGTGCCGGGGTAGACTATAATTCACCCCTCCACTTT